This T cell receptor beta chain was retrieved from a study of graft-versus-host responses after intestinal transplantation (dated by TCRdb to the early 2020s). Looking at the study overall: Recipients received multivisceral, liver-intestinal, or isolated intestinal transplants. Every recipient was given anti-thymocyte globulin induction, then maintenance tacrolimus and steroids for around three years. Of the 20 to 30 intestinal transplant recipients enrolled in the cohort, one of whom was a retransplant, a few patients without pretransplant specimens were excluded. Alloreactive clones were identified by sequencing pre-transplant mixed lymphocyte reaction products and comparing them with unstimulated pre-transplant donor and recipient T cells. Donor T cell macrochimerism was defined as a peak of at least 4% donor T cells among recipient peripheral blood mononuclear cells. Bulk TCR-beta CDR3 sequencing was used to track graft-versus-host and host-versus-graft alloreactive T cell clones in the graft, circulation and bone marrow after intestinal transplantation. Rather than being sequenced by the commercial service, samples from three later patients were sequenced in-house on an Illumina MiSeq and processed with MiXCR. Broader findings and caveats from the paper: GvH clones turned up in recipient bone marrow, with some appearing earlier in ileal mucosa or blood, a pattern consistent with an intestinal mucosal origin. High GvH to HvG T cell clonal ratios were observed in the allografts of patients with donor T cell macrochimerism. Early after transplant, declines in HvG clones were associated with peak levels of circulating GvH clones. The relatively low number and heterogeneity of intestinal transplant patients limited the conclusions.

The time point label corresponds to: cells obtained before transplantation from donor or recipient. CD3+CD4+ and CD3+CD8+ populations were FACS-sorted from unstimulated pre-transplant donor and recipient cells taken from spleen or lymph nodes. V trim: 4 bases; J trim: 2 bases; unmatched bases: 10. Based on the germline V gene, the CDR1 and CDR2 sequences are SGHVS and FNYEAQ. The CDR3 measures 18 amino acids from cysteine to phenylalanine. CDR3 DNA is the only sequence kept; it has 54 bases, read in frame from the first base. The library was built by means of the immunoSEQ multiplex PCR assay. For most patients, genomic DNA was isolated with the Qiagen DNeasy Blood and Tissue Kit and shipped frozen to Adaptive Biotechnologies for TCR sequencing. For most patients, high-throughput TCR-beta CDR3 sequencing of genomic DNA was performed by Adaptive Biotechnologies. The study's own analysis went as follows. TCR sequencing data for around 19 patients were retrieved from Adaptive's ImmunoSEQ software; three other patients were processed with MiXCR and VDJtools. To correct CD4 versus CD8 sorting errors, sequences present in both subsets at a frequency ratio below 5:1 were removed. CDR3 nucleotide sequences shared between donor and recipient were removed because their origin could not be assigned. Alloreactive clones required at least 2-fold expansion over unstimulated cells and minimum CFSE-low frequency of 0.002% (template counts) or 0.001% (read counts). Clones detected in sequenced pre-transplant spleen, lymph node, or MLR CFSE-low populations of the donor or recipient were defined as mappable. The cumulative frequency of alloreactive clones was calculated as a percentage of all sequences, weighted by copy number. TCRdb mirrors the immuneACCESS table, restricted to in-frame sequences. Some clones are absent from its copies; in checked studies, under half trace to an unresolved V gene, and the reason for the others is unknown. V and J calls and clone size are as listed in that table; D and trimming were resolved from the DNA. This sample has roughly 30,000 clones in its table, and roughly 80% of those were observed once. The ten top clones hold around a fifth of the sample.

As to this clone: Its antigen is currently not known. No base quality information exists; no much larger clone differs at one position.

Sequences were derived from unstimulated CD8+ T cells sorted from spleen or lymph node cells, sampled before intestinal transplant. The chain is encoded by TRBV7-6 joined to TRBJ2-6, and TRBD1 matches 8 of the central bases. The TCR sequence derives from a human donor who received an intestinal transplant. The CDR3 in this case is CASSSLPHRGTGANVLTF. In nucleotides, the sequence is TGTGCCAGCAGCTCGCTTCCGCACAGGGGGACTGGGGCCAACGTCCTGACTTTC.